This T cell receptor beta chain emerged from a study of blood T cell repertoires in COVID-19. About the study: There were acute and convalescent COVID-19 samples, and they came from the United States, Italy and Spain. Sources were T cells, B-cell-depleted T cells, or PBMCs; the material itself was cDNA or gDNA.

Sequencing was performed with immunoSEQ multiplex PCR; in TCRdb, only in-frame clones are kept and a portion is missing. The table lists about 82,000 clones, 85% of them singletons, with 18% in the top ten. The CDR3 length is 13 residues. Trimming cost V 4 bases and J 5 bases; bases outside gene matches: 4. In germline, CDR1 is PRHDT, CDR2 FYEKMQ (reference sequence). Sequenced: peripheral blood. This TCR was recovered from an elderly man with active or convalescent COVID-19. The V gene is TRBV13, the J gene TRBJ1-2, with 7 bases that match TRBD1. CDR3 loop: CASSSGGAYGYTF. The CDR3 DNA reads as TGTGCCAGCAGCTCAGGGGGGGCTTATGGCTACACCTTC.